The 8 T cell receptor beta chains presented below share a single source sample, sequenced in a study of T cells after yellow fever vaccination. A single record per CDR3 protein comes from TCRdb applying MiXCR to the 5' RACE reads. The data contain around 310,000 distinct CDR3 sequences, over 3.5% of them singletons. The sequencing here drew on PBMCs, taken 15 days after the yellow fever booster vaccination. These receptor sequences come from a man younger than 35 who received the YFV17D yellow fever vaccine.

The rearrangement joins TRBV19 to TRBJ2-2, with 9 bases that match TRBD2. Unmatched junction bases numbered 1, after V lost 4 bases and J lost 1 base. CDR3 size: 15 residues. The germline V gene encodes CDR1 LNHDA and CDR2 SQIVND (reference sequence). The CDR3 DNA follows: TGTGCCAGTAGTAAACTAGCGGGGAACACCGGGGAGCTGTTTTTT. Residues: CASSKLAGNTGELFF. The complete variable domain, with remaining parts taken from reference TRBV19 and TRBJ2-2, reads DGGITQSPKYLFRKEGQNVTLSCEQNLNHDAMYWYRQDPGQGLRLIYYSQIVNDFQKGDIAEGYSVSREKKESFPLTVTSAQKNPTAFYLCASSKLAGNTGELFFGEGSRLTVL.

V gene TRBV6-5 combines with J gene TRBJ1-6, with 7 positions matching TRBD1. Germline CDR1 is MNHEY and CDR2 is SVGAGI. The ends lost 2 bases at V and 7 bases at J; junction bases unmatched: 5. The CDR3 covers 15 residues. CDR3 nucleotides: TGTGCCAGCAGTTACCACGGACAGGTGAATTCACCCCTCCACTTT. Translated: CASSYHGQVNSPLHF.

This clonotype appeared many times. The V and J genes are TRBV7-8 and TRBJ2-5; D is uncertain. The V end lost 5 bases, the J end lost 3 bases, and 10 bases lay between the germline ends. CDR1 and CDR2 (germline): SGHVS, FQNEAQ. The length of the CDR3 is 13 residues. Written as DNA, the CDR3 is TGTGCCAGCAGCCGCTCAAGGGAAGAGACCCAGTACTTC. Its translation is CASSRSREETQYF.

This clonotype was seen a handful of times. The chain couples TRBV20-1 to TRBJ2-5; no clear D. V shed 4 bases and J shed 0 bases, with 6 bases lying between them. Germline V lookup: CDR1 DFQATT, CDR2 SNEGSKA (reference sequence). This CDR3 has 12 residues. CDR3 amino acids: CSAKWDQETQYF. The CDR3 nucleotides read TGCAGTGCTAAATGGGACCAAGAGACCCAGTACTTC.

A few counts support this clonotype. The chain is built from TRBV5-1 and TRBJ2-1; D is unresolved. Germline CDR1 is SGHRS and CDR2 is YFSETQ. Trimming took 0 bases from V and 2 from J, leaving 9 bases between them. This CDR3 is 15 amino acids long. In DNA form, the CDR3 reads TGCGCCAGCAGCTTGGGCACGGATACCTACAATGAGCAGTTCTTC. It specifies CASSLGTDTYNEQFF.

This clonotype occurred many times. The chain uses TRBV7-9 and TRBJ1-2, with D uncertain. Germline V lookup: CDR1 SEHNR, CDR2 FQNEAQ (reference sequence). V shed 2 bases and J shed 0 bases, with 19 bases lying between them. There are 18 residues in the CDR3. CDR3 residues: CASSLPRADDNSNYGYTF. In DNA form, the CDR3 reads TGTGCCAGCAGCTTACCCCGGGCCGACGATAACTCTAACTATGGCTACACCTTC.

This clonotype occurred many times. The rearrangement uses TRBV5-1 and TRBJ2-1; tentatively, D is TRBD1 (5 bases). Germline-derived CDR1 and CDR2 are SGHRS and YFSETQ. Trimming shortened V by 0 bases and J by 4 bases, and 11 bases separated the two germline ends. There are 15 residues in the CDR3. The CDR3 region has the DNA TGCGCCAGCAGCTTGGAACAGGCCAGATACAATGAGCAGTTCTTC. Translated, it gives CASSLEQARYNEQFF.

This clonotype came up a few times. The chain has TRBV29-1 and TRBJ1-1, with D unclear. This CDR3 region has 12 residues. Between the trimmed V and J ends, which lost 6 bases and 1 base, there was a span of 9 bases. Germline V lookup: CDR1 SQVTM, CDR2 ANQGSEA. CDR3: CSVGPANTEAFF. CDR3 DNA sequence: TGCAGCGTCGGCCCGGCGAACACTGAAGCTTTCTTT.